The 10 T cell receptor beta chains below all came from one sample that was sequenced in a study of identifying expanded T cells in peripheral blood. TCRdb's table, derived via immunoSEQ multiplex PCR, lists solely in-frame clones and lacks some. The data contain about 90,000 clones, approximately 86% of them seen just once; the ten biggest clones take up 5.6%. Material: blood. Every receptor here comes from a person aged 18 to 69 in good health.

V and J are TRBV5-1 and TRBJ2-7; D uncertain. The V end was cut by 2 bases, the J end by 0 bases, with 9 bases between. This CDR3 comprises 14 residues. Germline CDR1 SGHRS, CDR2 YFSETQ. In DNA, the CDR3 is TGCGCCAGCAGCTTAGGCACGGCCTCCTACGAGCAGTACTTC. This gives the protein CASSLGTASYEQYF.

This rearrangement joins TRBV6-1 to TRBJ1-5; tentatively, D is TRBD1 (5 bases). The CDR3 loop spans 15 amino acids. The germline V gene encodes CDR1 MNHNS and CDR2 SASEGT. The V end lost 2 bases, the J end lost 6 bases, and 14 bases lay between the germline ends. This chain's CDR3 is CASSERGRVGQPQHF. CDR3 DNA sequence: TGTGCCAGCAGTGAAAGAGGCAGGGTGGGTCAGCCCCAGCATTTT.

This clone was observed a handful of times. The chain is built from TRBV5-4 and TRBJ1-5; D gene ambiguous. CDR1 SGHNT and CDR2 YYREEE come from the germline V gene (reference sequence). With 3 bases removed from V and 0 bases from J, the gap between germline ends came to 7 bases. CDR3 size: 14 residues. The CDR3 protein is CASSSGRSNQPQHF. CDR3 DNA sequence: TGTGCCAGCAGCTCCGGTCGTAGCAATCAGCCCCAGCATTTT.

CDR3 sequence (DNA): TGTGCCAGCAGTGCCTGGACTGGAAACACCATATATTTT. This sequence encodes CASSAWTGNTIYF. This rearrangement joins TRBV25-1 to TRBJ1-3; no clear D. Trimming took 4 bases from V and 2 from J, leaving 6 bases between them. This CDR3 region has 13 residues. Germline loops: CDR1 MGHDK, CDR2 SYGVNS.

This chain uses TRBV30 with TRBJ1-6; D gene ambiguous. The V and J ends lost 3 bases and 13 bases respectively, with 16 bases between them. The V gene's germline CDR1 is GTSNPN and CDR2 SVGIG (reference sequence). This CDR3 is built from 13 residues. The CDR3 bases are TGTGCCTGGAGGGTTCAATCCTTAGGGCCCCTCCACTTT. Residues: CAWRVQSLGPLHF.

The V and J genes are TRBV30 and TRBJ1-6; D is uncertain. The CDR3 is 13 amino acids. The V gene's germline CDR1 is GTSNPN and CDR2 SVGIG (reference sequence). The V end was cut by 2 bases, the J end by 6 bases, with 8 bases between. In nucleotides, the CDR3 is TGTGCCTGGAGTCCCGGGCCTAATTCACCCCTCCACTTT. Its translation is CAWSPGPNSPLHF.

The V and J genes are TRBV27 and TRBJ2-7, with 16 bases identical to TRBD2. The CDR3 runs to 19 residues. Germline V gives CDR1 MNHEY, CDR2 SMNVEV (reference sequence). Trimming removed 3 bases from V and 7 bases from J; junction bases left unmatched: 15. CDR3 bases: TGTGCCAGCAGTTTGCGCCCCGGGACTAGCGGGGGGGCTAAGTGGGAGCAGTACTTC. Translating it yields CASSLRPGTSGGAKWEQYF.

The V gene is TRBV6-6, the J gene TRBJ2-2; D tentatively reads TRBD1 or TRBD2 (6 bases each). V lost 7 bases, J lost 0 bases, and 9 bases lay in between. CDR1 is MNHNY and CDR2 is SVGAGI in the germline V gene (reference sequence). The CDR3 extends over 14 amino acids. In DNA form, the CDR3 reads TGTGCCAGCAAGAGGGGGGCGAACACCGGGGAGCTGTTTTTT. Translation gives CASKRGANTGELFF.

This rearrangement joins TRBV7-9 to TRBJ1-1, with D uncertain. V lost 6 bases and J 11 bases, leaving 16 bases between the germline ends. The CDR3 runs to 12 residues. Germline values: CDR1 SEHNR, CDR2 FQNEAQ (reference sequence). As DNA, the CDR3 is TGTGCCAGCAGAGATCTAGTTTTGACTGCTTTCTTT. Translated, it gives CASRDLVLTAFF.

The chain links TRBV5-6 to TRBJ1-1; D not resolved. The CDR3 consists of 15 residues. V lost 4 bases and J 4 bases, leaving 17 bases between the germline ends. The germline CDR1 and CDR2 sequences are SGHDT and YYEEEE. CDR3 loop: CASSTRRFWSTEAFF. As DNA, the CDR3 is TGTGCCAGCAGCACACGACGCTTTTGGAGCACTGAAGCTTTCTTT. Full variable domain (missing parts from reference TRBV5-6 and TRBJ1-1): DAGVTQSPTHLIKTRGQQVTLRCSPKSGHDTVSWYQQALGQGPQFIFQYYEEEERQRGNFPDRFSGHQFPNYSSELNVNALLLGDSALYLCASSTRRFWSTEAFFGQGTRLTVV.